The table lists the clone carrying this T cell receptor beta chain with many counts. This specimen belongs to a study of early T cells in non-severe SARS-CoV-2 infection. The wider study: Bulk RNA isolated from unsorted whole blood underwent sequencing; chains were not paired.

The CDR3 contains 13 residues. The V gene lost 3 bases and the J gene lost 1 base, with 4 bases spanning the gap. Germline V gene sequence: CDR1 MDHEN, CDR2 SYDVKM. TCRdb analysed the 5' RACE reads with MiXCR anew, one entry per CDR3 protein. Altogether 50,000 to 70,000 distinct CDR3 sequences are present, approximately 9% being singletons, with the ten largest covering 15% to 20%. This rearrangement joins TRBV28 to TRBJ1-5; no clear D. Sequenced input: whole blood. This TCR derives from an adult who was a healthcare worker with PCR-confirmed SARS-CoV-2 infection or an uninfected control (not recorded which). CDR3 region: CASSFRSNQPQHF. The CDR3 nucleotides read TGTGCCAGCAGTTTTAGGAGCAATCAGCCCCAGCATTTT. The variable domain in full, completed from reference TRBV28 and TRBJ1-5, reads DVKVTQSSRYLVKRTGEKVFLECVQDMDHENMFWYRQDPGLGLRLIYFSYDVKMKEKGDIPEGYSVSREKKERFSLILESASTNQTSMYLCASSFRSNQPQHFGDGTRLSIL.